This entry lists 10 T cell receptor beta chains sequenced from one sample in a study of CD8+ T cells in alopecia areata. Treatment indicated: oral pan-JAK inhibitor, 5-10 mg twice daily. As the sequencing template, cDNA was produced by extracting RNA and reverse transcribing it. Sequencing was performed with immunoSEQ multiplex PCR; in TCRdb, only in-frame clones are kept and a portion is missing. The repertoire includes 90,000 or so clones, about 40% of them detected once, and roughly 18% sits in the top ten. The material sequenced was CD8+ T cells sorted from blood, taken at week 24, from a patient treated with tofacitinib. The receptors stem from a human donor with alopecia areata.

The sample holds a few counts of this clone. The rearrangement uses TRBV7-2 and TRBJ2-5; D is perhaps TRBD1 or TRBD2 (5 bases each). The V and J ends lost 1 base and 1 base respectively, with 22 bases between them. The CDR3 has 19 residues. Germline CDR1 reads SGHTA; CDR2 reads FQGNSA. The CDR3 coding sequence is TGTGCCAGCAGCTTAGGAGGGACGAGCACGGGCCCTATCCAAGAGACCCAGTACTTC. Protein sequence: CASSLGGTSTGPIQETQYF.

This clone was seen only a few times. The chain couples TRBV19 to TRBJ2-7; 7 bases map to TRBD2. CDR1 is LNHDA, CDR2 SQIVND, per germline (reference sequence). The CDR3 length is 13 residues. The V and J ends lost 7 bases and 3 bases, in that order; junction bases with no gene match: 6. CDR3 loop: CASTVSGGYEQYF. Written as DNA, the CDR3 is TGTGCCAGTACCGTATCGGGAGGCTACGAGCAGTACTTC.

This chain joins TRBV9 and TRBJ2-7, with D maybe TRBD2 (6 bases). Germline CDR1 SGDLS, CDR2 YYNGEE. CDR3 length: 14 amino acids. The V end lost 3 bases, the J end lost 0 bases, and 10 bases lay between the germline ends. The CDR3, as DNA: TGTGCCAGCAGCGAGAGCGGGTTCTCCTACGAGCAGTACTTC. Its protein is CASSESGFSYEQYF. Full variable domain (rest looked up from reference TRBV9 and TRBJ2-7): DSGVTQTPKHLITATGQRVTLRCSPRSGDLSVYWYQQSLDQGLQFLIQYYNGEERAKGNILERFSAQQFPDLHSELNLSSLELGDSALYFCASSESGFSYEQYFGPGTRLTVT.

The CDR3 is CASSPRGEHQPQHF. CDR3 coding DNA: TGTGCCAGCAGTCCTCGGGGAGAGCATCAGCCCCAGCATTTT. V is TRBV27 and J is TRBJ1-5; D remains unclear. Germline V CDR1 and CDR2: MNHEY, SMNVEV (reference sequence). The V end was cut by 5 bases, the J end by 5 bases, with 13 bases between. This CDR3 spans 14 amino acids.

On this clone itself: A read error is possible here, since a much larger clone lies one base away. This chain joins TRBV27 and TRBJ2-7; D not resolved. The germline V and J ends were trimmed by 3 bases and 0 bases, with 0 bases remaining between them. CDR1 MNHEY and CDR2 SMNVEV come from the germline V gene (reference sequence). The CDR3 consists of 11 residues. Here the CDR3 DNA reads TGTGCCAGCAGTTTCTCCTACGAGCAGTACTTC. Encoded protein: CASSFSYEQYF.

V usage is TRBV9 and J usage is TRBJ2-7, with D hard to call. The CDR3 is 15 residues long. The germline V gene encodes CDR1 SGDLS and CDR2 YYNGEE. V was shortened by 4 bases and J by 0 bases, with 14 bases between the two germline ends. Here the CDR3 DNA reads TGTGCCAGCAGCCCTCGGGTCAGTAGCTCCTACGAGCAGTACTTC. Its protein product is CASSPRVSSSYEQYF.

The J gene is TRBJ2-7, the V gene TRBV29-1, with 14 bases lining up with TRBD2. Germline V lookup: CDR1 SQVTM, CDR2 ANQGSEA. CDR3 length equals 14 residues. The junction had 1 base not matched to a gene; V was cut back by 6 bases and J by 0 bases. The CDR3: CSVGTSGSSYEQYF. In DNA form, the CDR3 reads TGCAGCGTGGGGACTAGCGGGAGCTCCTACGAGCAGTACTTC.

This clone was seen a few times. The chain carries TRBV7-9 and TRBJ1-1, with 7 bases lining up with TRBD1. This CDR3 has 14 amino acids. V dropped 4 bases and J dropped 1; count of bases not matched to a gene: 3. The germline V gene encodes CDR1 SEHNR and CDR2 FQNEAQ (reference sequence). The chain's CDR3 is CASSSRDRNTEAFF. The CDR3, as DNA: TGTGCCAGCAGCTCGCGGGACAGGAACACTGAAGCTTTCTTT.

This rearrangement joins TRBV10-3 to TRBJ1-5, with D hard to call. Deletions cut 4 bases from V and 5 bases from J, with 12 bases between. CDR1 and CDR2 (germline): ENHRY, SYGVKD. The CDR3 is 14 residues long. This CDR3 is CAISGEGGDQPQHF. DNA for the CDR3: TGTGCCATCAGTGGGGAGGGCGGGGATCAGCCCCAGCATTTT.

The rearrangement links TRBV5-1 to TRBJ2-1; 10 positions agree with TRBD2. CDR3 length: 15 amino acids. Germline CDR1 SGHRS, CDR2 YFSETQ. V lost 0 bases, J lost 8 bases, and 5 bases stayed unmatched. The CDR3 is CASSLELAGQDEQFF. Here the CDR3 DNA reads TGCGCCAGCAGCTTGGAACTAGCGGGGCAAGATGAGCAGTTCTTC.